These 26 T cell receptor beta chains came from one sample sequenced in a study of Ad26.COV2.S vaccination and SARS-CoV-2 variants. Method: immunoSEQ multiplex PCR; TCRdb's copy keeps in-frame clones and lacks some. Here the sample spans about 370,000 clones, around 89% being singletons. Treatment: roughly 19 received Ad26.COV2.S at low or high dose, single or two shots; roughly five received placebo; per-sample allocation not given. The samples were gathered on day 63 after the first injection of vaccine or placebo. This specimen was peripheral blood, taken in a trial of Ad26.COV2.S vaccine versus placebo. All receptors come from a person between 18 and 60 years old who received the Ad26.COV2.S COVID-19 vaccine or a placebo.

The V call is TRBV6-1, the J call TRBJ2-5; 15 bases fit TRBD2. Trimming removed 4 bases from V and 4 bases from J; junction bases left unmatched: 4. This CDR3 region has 16 residues. The germline V gene has CDR1 MNHNS and CDR2 SASEGT. CDR3 in DNA: TGTGCCAGCAGTGCAGGACTAGCGGGAGGGGGAGAGACCCAGTACTTC. This gives the protein CASSAGLAGGGETQYF.

This chain connects TRBV2 to TRBJ2-7; TRBD1 might be the D (5 bases). Deletions cut 4 bases from V and 7 bases from J, with 14 bases between. CDR3 length: 13 amino acids. CDR1 SNHLY and CDR2 FYNNEI come from the germline V gene. DNA for the CDR3: TGTGCCAGCAGTGCAGGGTTGAATAGGGAGCAGTACTTC. Encoded protein: CASSAGLNREQYF.

In DNA, the CDR3 is TGCGCCAGCAGCTCCACCTTAGCGGGAGGAGCGAACACCGGGGAGCTGTTTTTT. Protein sequence: CASSSTLAGGANTGELFF. The chain is built from TRBV5-1 and TRBJ2-2, with 10 bases lining up with TRBD2. Germline V gene sequence: CDR1 SGHRS, CDR2 YFSETQ. Trimming cost V 3 bases and J 0 bases; bases outside gene matches: 8. The CDR3 length is 18 residues.

The chain combines TRBV6-5 with TRBJ1-2, with 10 bases aligning to TRBD1. J gave up 8 bases and V 6 bases, and 6 bases lay outside the gene matches. Germline CDR1 MNHEY, CDR2 SVGAGI. This CDR3 has 13 residues. The CDR3 bases are TGTGCCAGCAGACGAGGGACAGGGGCCGGCTACACCTTC. Its translation is CASRRGTGAGYTF.

The chain combines TRBV30 with TRBJ2-7, with a weak D call TRBD2 (6 bases). This CDR3 region has 14 residues. CDR1 is GTSNPN, CDR2 SVGIG, per germline (reference sequence). With 5 bases removed from V and 4 bases from J, the gap between germline ends came to 18 bases. This chain's CDR3 is CAWSPGRNTYEQYF. In DNA, the CDR3 is TGTGCCTGGTCCCCGGGGAGGAATACGTACGAGCAGTACTTC.

V and J are TRBV7-3 and TRBJ2-4; TRBD1 agrees at 7 bases. CDR1 is SGHTA and CDR2 is FQGTGA in the germline V gene. The length of the CDR3 is 15 residues. J was trimmed by 6 bases and V by 5 bases; bases with no gene match: 10. The CDR3 nucleotides read TGTGCCAGCAGCCCCTCAGGGGGACAGTTAAACATTCAGTACTTC. Translated, it gives CASSPSGGQLNIQYF.

The chain has TRBV3-1 (or the pseudogene TRBV3-2) and TRBJ2-1, with TRBD2 identical over 7 bases. The CDR3 is 16 amino acids. CDR1 and CDR2 from the germline V gene are LGHDT and YNNKEL (reference sequence). Trimming removed 1 base from V and 2 bases from J; junction bases left unmatched: 5. This CDR3 reads CASSQVGGSPYNEQFF. The CDR3 nucleotides are TGTGCCAGCAGCCAAGTCGGGGGGAGCCCCTACAATGAGCAGTTCTTC.

The V call is TRBV7-9, the J call TRBJ1-2; D not certain. This CDR3 comprises 14 residues. The germline V and J ends were trimmed by 2 bases and 4 bases, with 11 bases remaining between them. From germline, CDR1 is SEHNR and CDR2 FQNEAQ (reference sequence). Written as DNA, the CDR3 is TGTGCCAGCAGCTTAAGGTCGAATTCCTATGGCTACACCTTC. This gives the protein CASSLRSNSYGYTF. Combining the CDR3 with reference TRBV7-9 and TRBJ1-2 gives the whole variable domain DTGVSQNPRHKITKRGQNVTFRCDPISEHNRLYWYRQTLGQGPEFLTYFQNEAQLEKSRLLSDRFSAERPKGSFSTLEIQRTEQGDSAMYLCASSLRSNSYGYTFGSGTRLTVV.

The chain employs TRBV11-3 and TRBJ2-7; possible D gene TRBD2, 5 bases. Trimming removed 5 bases at V and 5 bases at J, with 22 bases between. Germline CDR1 and CDR2: SGHNT and YENEEA. The CDR3 sequence is 16 residues long. The CDR3: CASSPRDGIPLHEQYF. CDR3 coding DNA: TGTGCCAGCAGCCCTCGGGATGGTATCCCTTTACACGAGCAGTACTTC.

The chain employs TRBV4-1 and TRBJ2-5; D is perhaps TRBD2 (6 bases). V lost 4 bases and J lost 5, with 14 bases in between. The CDR3 spans 14 residues. CDR1 is MGHRA, CDR2 YSYEKL, per germline. CDR3 residues: CASSRGLIDETQYF. The CDR3 bases are TGCGCCAGCAGCCGGGGACTGATTGATGAGACCCAGTACTTC.

The rearrangement links TRBV4-3 to TRBJ2-1, with 10 bases lining up with TRBD2. CDR1 and CDR2 (germline): LGHNA, YSLEER. The CDR3 is 17 amino acids. Unmatched junction bases numbered 6, after V lost 4 bases and J lost 0 bases. This chain's CDR3 is CASSLDPSGSSYNEQFF. CDR3 nucleotides: TGCGCCAGCAGCCTCGACCCTAGCGGGAGCTCCTACAATGAGCAGTTCTTC.

This sequence joins TRBV4-3 and TRBJ2-2; D possibly corresponds to TRBD1 (5 bases). The CDR3 runs 16 residues. Germline V gives CDR1 LGHNA, CDR2 YSLEER. V shed 1 base and J shed 2 bases, with 11 bases lying between them. CDR3 DNA sequence: TGCGCCAGCAGCCAAGTTCCAGGACAAAACACCGGGGAGCTGTTTTTT. It yields the protein CASSQVPGQNTGELFF.

V gene TRBV27 combines with J gene TRBJ1-3; no clear D. Germline V gene lookup returns CDR1 MNHEY and CDR2 SMNVEV (reference sequence). The CDR3 spans 14 residues. With 6 bases removed from V and 0 bases from J, the gap between germline ends came to 9 bases. The CDR3 reads CASRVTYSGNTIYF. The CDR3, as DNA: TGTGCCAGCAGGGTCACATACTCTGGAAACACCATATATTTT.

The gene calls are TRBV30 and TRBJ1-6; D is undetermined. V gave up 3 bases and J gave up 7 bases, with 16 bases separating them. The CDR3 contains 15 residues. Germline CDR1 is GTSNPN and CDR2 is SVGIG (reference sequence). The CDR3 region is CAWRGDGRRNSPLHF. The CDR3, as DNA: TGTGCCTGGAGGGGAGACGGGAGGAGGAATTCACCCCTCCACTTT.

This clone appeared a few times. This could be a read error, since a much larger clone is one nucleotide away. J is TRBJ2-7 and V is TRBV6-2 or TRBV6-3, with D uncertain. Trimming took 4 bases from V and 2 from J, leaving 3 bases between them. Germline V gene sequence: CDR1 MNHEY, CDR2 SVGEGT. The CDR3 spans 11 residues. Here the CDR3 DNA reads TGTGCCAGCAGTTTCACCTACGAGCAGTACTTC. Protein: CASSFTYEQYF.

The rearrangement links TRBV6-2 or TRBV6-3 to TRBJ2-3; D ambiguous. The germline V gene encodes CDR1 MNHEY and CDR2 SVGEGT. Between the trimmed V and J ends, which lost 2 bases and 3 bases, there was a span of 3 bases. This CDR3 has 12 amino acids. The CDR3 reads CASSYHTDTQYF. In DNA form, the CDR3 reads TGTGCCAGCAGTTACCATACAGATACGCAGTATTTT.

This clone was counted once. V and J are TRBV12-5 and TRBJ1-4, with a tentative D call TRBD1 (5 bases). Germline V gene data show CDR1 as LGHNT and CDR2 as FRNRAP. This CDR3 has 16 residues. V was shortened by 0 bases and J by 3 bases, with 11 bases between the two germline ends. CDR3 bases: TGTGCTAGTGGTTTGGTTGGGGGAAGTTCTAATGAAAAACTGTTTTTT. It specifies CASGLVGGSSNEKLFF.

This clone was found once. The CDR3 loop reads CAWSVPSGTYNEQFF. In DNA form, the CDR3 reads TGTGCCTGGAGTGTACCTTCCGGGACTTACAATGAGCAGTTCTTC. The gene calls are TRBV30 and TRBJ2-1, with D perhaps TRBD2 (6 bases). The CDR3 covers 15 residues. Between the trimmed V and J ends, which lost 0 bases and 4 bases, there was a span of 13 bases. Germline V gene lookup returns CDR1 GTSNPN and CDR2 SVGIG (reference sequence).

V usage is TRBV6-5 and J usage is TRBJ1-5, with 7 bases that match TRBD1. CDR1 MNHEY and CDR2 SVGAGI come from the germline V gene. There are 16 residues in the CDR3. With 4 bases clipped from V and 7 bases from J, the junction kept 13 bases outside the gene matches. The chain's CDR3 is CASSSSRDSTFQPQHF. The CDR3 DNA is TGTGCCAGCAGTTCTTCCCGGGACAGTACCTTCCAGCCCCAGCATTTT.

V usage is TRBV28 and J usage is TRBJ2-7; the D gene could be TRBD1 or TRBD2 (5 bases each). The germline CDR1 and CDR2 sequences are MDHEN and SYDVKM. The germline V and J ends were trimmed by 8 bases and 7 bases, with 15 bases remaining between them. The CDR3 has 12 residues. This chain's CDR3 is CASRFGAREQYF. For the CDR3, the DNA is TGTGCCAGCCGCTTCGGGGCAAGAGAGCAGTACTTC.

V usage is TRBV9 and J usage is TRBJ2-2; weak D call: TRBD1 (6 bases). V was cut by 6 bases and J by 7 bases, with 10 bases left in between. CDR3 length: 12 residues. Germline V CDR1 and CDR2: SGDLS, YYNGEE. In nucleotides, the CDR3 is TGTGCCAGCACCTTAGGGGGCGGGGAGCTGTTTTTT. Translating it yields CASTLGGGELFF. The variable domain in full, completed from reference TRBV9 and TRBJ2-2, reads DSGVTQTPKHLITATGQRVTLRCSPRSGDLSVYWYQQSLDQGLQFLIQYYNGEERAKGNILERFSAQQFPDLHSELNLSSLELGDSALYFCASTLGGGELFFGEGSRLTVL.

This clone was found a few times. The V and J genes are TRBV24-1 and TRBJ2-7; 7 nucleotides line up with TRBD2. V was clipped by 7 bases and J by 6 bases; unmatched bases: 8. Germline V gives CDR1 KGHDR, CDR2 SFDVKD. This CDR3 is built from 13 residues. The CDR3 protein is CATRHGAGTEQYF. CDR3 DNA: TGTGCCACCAGACATGGAGCGGGGACCGAGCAGTACTTC.

The chain couples TRBV28 to TRBJ1-2, with 12 bases identical to TRBD1. The V and J ends lost 6 bases and 4 bases, in that order; junction bases with no gene match: 3. The CDR3 is 14 residues long. In germline, CDR1 is MDHEN, CDR2 SYDVKM. CDR3 sequence (DNA): TGTGCCAGCAGCCGGGACAGGGGGCCCTATGGCTACACCTTC. Residues: CASSRDRGPYGYTF.

This chain uses TRBV28 with TRBJ2-2; TRBD2 aligns across 15 bases. The V gene end was trimmed by 5 bases and the J gene end by 4 bases; junction bases not matched to a gene: 5. Per the germline V gene, CDR1 is MDHEN and CDR2 is SYDVKM. The CDR3 extends over 17 amino acids. In DNA, the CDR3 is TGTGCCAGCAGTCGGGGACTAGCGGGAGGTAGCACCGGGGAGCTGTTTTTT. Translating gives CASSRGLAGGSTGELFF.

V gene TRBV29-1 combines with J gene TRBJ1-2, with D maybe TRBD1 (5 bases). The CDR3 consists of 11 residues. V lost 6 bases, J lost 8 bases, and 13 bases lay in between. Germline V gene data show CDR1 as SQVTM and CDR2 as ANQGSEA. CDR3 amino acids: CSVRAGNGYTF. The CDR3 DNA sequence: TGCAGCGTGAGGGCAGGGAACGGCTACACCTTC.

The rearrangement uses TRBV4-1 and TRBJ2-7; TRBD1 or TRBD2 may be the D gene (6 bases each). This CDR3 is built from 16 residues. Germline CDR1 is MGHRA and CDR2 is YSYEKL. Deletions cut 0 bases from V and 4 bases from J, with 16 bases between. The chain's CDR3 is CASSQDPGGRFYEQYF. As DNA, the CDR3 is TGCGCCAGCAGCCAAGATCCTGGGGGGCGCTTTTACGAGCAGTACTTC.